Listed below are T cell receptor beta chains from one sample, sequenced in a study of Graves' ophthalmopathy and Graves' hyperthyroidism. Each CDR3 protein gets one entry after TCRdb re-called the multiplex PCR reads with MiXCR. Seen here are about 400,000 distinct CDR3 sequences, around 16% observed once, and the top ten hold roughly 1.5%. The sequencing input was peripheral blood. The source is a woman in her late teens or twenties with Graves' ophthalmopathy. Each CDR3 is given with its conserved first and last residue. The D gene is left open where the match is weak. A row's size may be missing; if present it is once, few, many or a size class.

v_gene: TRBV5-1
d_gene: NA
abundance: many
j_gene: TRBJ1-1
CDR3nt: TGCGCCAGCAGCGCCTCAACGTTAGGGAACACTGAAGCTTTCTTT
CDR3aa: CASSASTLGNTEAFF

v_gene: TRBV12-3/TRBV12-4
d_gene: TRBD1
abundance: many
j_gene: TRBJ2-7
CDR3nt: TGTGCCAGCAGTCCCCAGGACAGGCCCCTAGCCGAGCAGTACTTC
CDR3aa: CASSPQDRPLAEQYF

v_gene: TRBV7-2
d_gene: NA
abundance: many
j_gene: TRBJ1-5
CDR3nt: TGTGCCAGCAAGGCCTGGGACAGCAATCAGCCCCAGCATTTT
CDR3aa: CASKAWDSNQPQHF

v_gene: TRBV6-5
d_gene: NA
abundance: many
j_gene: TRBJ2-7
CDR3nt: TGTGCCAGCACCGAGACAGGGAGGAACGAGCAGTACTTC
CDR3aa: CASTETGRNEQYF

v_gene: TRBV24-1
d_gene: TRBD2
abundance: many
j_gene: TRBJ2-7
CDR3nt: TGTGCCACCAGTCCTAGCGGGAGGGCCCAGCAGTACTTC
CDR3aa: CATSPSGRAQQYF

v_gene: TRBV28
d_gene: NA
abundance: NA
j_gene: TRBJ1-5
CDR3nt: TGTGCCCTGGGGGATAGCAATCAGCCCCAGCATTTT
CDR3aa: CALGDSNQPQHF

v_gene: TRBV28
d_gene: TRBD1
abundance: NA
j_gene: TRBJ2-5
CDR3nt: TGTGCCAGCAGCCTGACAGGGGGTAGGCAGACCCAGTACTTC
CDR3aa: CASSLTGGRQTQYF

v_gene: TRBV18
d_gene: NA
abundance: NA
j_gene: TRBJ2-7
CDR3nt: TGTGCCAGCTCACCCCTCCCAGGGGATTCCTACGAGCAGTACTTC
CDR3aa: CASSPLPGDSYEQYF

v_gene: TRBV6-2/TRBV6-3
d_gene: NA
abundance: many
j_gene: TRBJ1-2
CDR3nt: TGTGCCAGCAGTTACTCGATGGTATGGAATGGCTACACCTTC
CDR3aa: CASSYSMVWNGYTF

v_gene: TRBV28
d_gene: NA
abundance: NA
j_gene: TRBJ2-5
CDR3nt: TGTGCCAGCAGTTTATTGGGGGGGGGGCGAGAGACCCAGTACTTC
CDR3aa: CASSLLGGGRETQYF

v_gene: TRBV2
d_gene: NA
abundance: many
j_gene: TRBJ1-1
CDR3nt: TGTGCCAGCAGCCCCCTGGGGTCGCGGACTGAAGCTTTCTTT
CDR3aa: CASSPLGSRTEAFF

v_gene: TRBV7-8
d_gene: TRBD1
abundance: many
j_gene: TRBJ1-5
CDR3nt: TGTGCCAGCAGCTCCGGGACAGGGGCGCGTCAGCCCCAGCATTTT
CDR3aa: CASSSGTGARQPQHF

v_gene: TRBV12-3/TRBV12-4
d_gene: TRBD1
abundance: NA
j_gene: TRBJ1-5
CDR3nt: TGTGCCAGCACGAAGACAGGGTCGAGCAATCAGCCCCAGCATTTT
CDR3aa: CASTKTGSSNQPQHF

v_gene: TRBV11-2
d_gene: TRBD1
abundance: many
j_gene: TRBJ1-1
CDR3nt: TGTGCCAGCAGCCTAAAGGACAGGGGGATTAACACTGAAGCTTTCTTT
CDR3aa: CASSLKDRGINTEAFF

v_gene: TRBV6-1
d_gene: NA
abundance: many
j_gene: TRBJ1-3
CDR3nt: TGTGCCAGCAGTCTTCTCCGGACGGCCCGCTCTGGAAACACCATATATTTT
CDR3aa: CASSLLRTARSGNTIYF

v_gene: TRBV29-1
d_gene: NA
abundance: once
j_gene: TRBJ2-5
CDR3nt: TGCAGCGTTTCGCTTGAGACCCAGTACTTC
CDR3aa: CSVSLETQYF

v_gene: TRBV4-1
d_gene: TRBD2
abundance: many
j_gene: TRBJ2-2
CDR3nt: TGCGCCAGCAGCCAAAAGGAGGGAGGGCCTGACACCGGGGAGCTGTTTTTT
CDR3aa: CASSQKEGGPDTGELFF

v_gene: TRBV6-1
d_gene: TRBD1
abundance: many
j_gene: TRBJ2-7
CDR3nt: TGTGCCAGCAGCCTGACAGGGGGCGACTACGAGCAGTACTTC
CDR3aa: CASSLTGGDYEQYF

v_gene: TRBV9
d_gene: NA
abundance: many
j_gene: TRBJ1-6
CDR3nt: TGTGCCAGCAGCGCCCCAGGGGTGAATTCACCCCTCCACTTT
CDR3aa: CASSAPGVNSPLHF

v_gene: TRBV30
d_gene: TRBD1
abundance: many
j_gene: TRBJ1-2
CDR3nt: TGTGCCTGGAGTCAGGACAGGGGAAGATATGGCTACACCTTC
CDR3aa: CAWSQDRGRYGYTF

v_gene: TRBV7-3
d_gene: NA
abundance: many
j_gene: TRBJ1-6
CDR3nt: TGTGCCAGCCGTCGGGGGGACCGGTATAATTCACCCCTCCACTTT
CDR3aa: CASRRGDRYNSPLHF

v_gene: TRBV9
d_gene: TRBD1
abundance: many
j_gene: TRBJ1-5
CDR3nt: TGTGCCAGCAGCGGAGGACAGGGCAATCAGCCCCAGCATTTT
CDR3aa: CASSGGQGNQPQHF

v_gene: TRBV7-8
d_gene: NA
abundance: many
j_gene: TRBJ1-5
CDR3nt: TGTGCCAGCAGCCCAGTAGGAACCCCCCATCAGCCCCAGCATTTT
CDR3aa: CASSPVGTPHQPQHF

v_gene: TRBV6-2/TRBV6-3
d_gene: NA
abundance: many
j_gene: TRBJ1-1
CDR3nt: TGTGCCAGCAGGCGGCACGGCGTGAACACTGAAGCTTTCTTT
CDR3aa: CASRRHGVNTEAFF

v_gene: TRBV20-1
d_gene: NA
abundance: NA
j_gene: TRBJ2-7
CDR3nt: TGCAGTGCTAGAGATCTGAGGCGGGGAGACTCCTACGAGCAGTACTTC
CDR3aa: CSARDLRRGDSYEQYF

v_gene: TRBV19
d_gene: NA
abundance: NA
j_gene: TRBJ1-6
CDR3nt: TGTGCCAGTAGCTCTACAGCAAATTCACCCCTCCACTTT
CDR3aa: CASSSTANSPLHF

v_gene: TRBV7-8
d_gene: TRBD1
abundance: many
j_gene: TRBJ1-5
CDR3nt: TGTGCCAGCAGCCCAACACAGGGGATTGGTAATCAGCCCCAGCATTTT
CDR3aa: CASSPTQGIGNQPQHF

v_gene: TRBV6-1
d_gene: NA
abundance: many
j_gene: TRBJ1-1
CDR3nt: TGTGCCAGCAGTGAAGGGGGGAGCGAAGCTTTCTTT
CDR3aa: CASSEGGSEAFF

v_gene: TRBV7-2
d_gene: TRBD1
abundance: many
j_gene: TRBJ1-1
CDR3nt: TGTGCCAGCAGCTCCCGACAGGGAATGAACACTGAAGCTTTCTTT
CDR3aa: CASSSRQGMNTEAFF

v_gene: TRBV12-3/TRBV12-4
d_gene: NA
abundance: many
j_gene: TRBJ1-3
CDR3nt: TGTGCCAGCAGTTTAGCCGACAGGTTTGTCAGCTCTGGAAACACCATATATTTT
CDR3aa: CASSLADRFVSSGNTIYF

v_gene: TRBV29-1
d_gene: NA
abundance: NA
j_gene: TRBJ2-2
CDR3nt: TGCAGCGTGAGATATACGGCCGGGGAGCTGTTTTTT
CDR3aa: CSVRYTAGELFF

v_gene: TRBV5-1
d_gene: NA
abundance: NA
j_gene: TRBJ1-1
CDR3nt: TGCGCCAGCAGCTTGGCCGGGAGCAACACTGAAGCTTTCTTT
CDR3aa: CASSLAGSNTEAFF

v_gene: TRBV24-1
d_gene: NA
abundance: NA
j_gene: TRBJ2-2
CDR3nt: TGTGCCACCAGTGATTTGACCCTGATACAAGGGGGGGAGCTGTTTTTT
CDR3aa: CATSDLTLIQGGELFF

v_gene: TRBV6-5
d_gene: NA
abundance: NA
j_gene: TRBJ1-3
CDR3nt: TGTGCCAGCAGTTACTCGACAGCGATCAGCTCTGGAAACACCATATATTTT
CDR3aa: CASSYSTAISSGNTIYF

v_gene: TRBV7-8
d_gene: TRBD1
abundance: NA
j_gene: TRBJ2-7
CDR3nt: TGTGCCAGCAGCGGAACCGGGACAGAGTTCTACGAGCAGTACTTC
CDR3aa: CASSGTGTEFYEQYF

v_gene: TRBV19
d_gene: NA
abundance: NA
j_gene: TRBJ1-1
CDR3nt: TGTGCCAGTACCTTACAACCGAACACTGAAGCTTTCTTT
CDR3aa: CASTLQPNTEAFF

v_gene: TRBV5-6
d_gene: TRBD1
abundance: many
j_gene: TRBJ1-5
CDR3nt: TGTGCCACGGCCGGGTACAGGGGGGTGAGCAATCAGCCCCAGCATTTT
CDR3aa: CATAGYRGVSNQPQHF

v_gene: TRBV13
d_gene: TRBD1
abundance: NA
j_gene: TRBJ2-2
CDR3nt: TGTGCCAGCAGCTTACTTAAGGGGGCGCGAACCGGGGAGCTGTTTTTT
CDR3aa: CASSLLKGARTGELFF

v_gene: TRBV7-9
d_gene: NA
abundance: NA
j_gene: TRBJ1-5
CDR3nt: TGTGCCAGCAGCTCCGGCGCCCCGCGGCCCCAGCATTTT
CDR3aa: CASSSGAPRPQHF

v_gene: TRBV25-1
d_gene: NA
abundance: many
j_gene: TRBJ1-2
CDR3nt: TGTGCCAGCAGCTCACTTGTAGCAGCCTATGGCTACACCTTC
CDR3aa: CASSSLVAAYGYTF

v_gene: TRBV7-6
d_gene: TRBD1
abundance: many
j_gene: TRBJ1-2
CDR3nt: TGTGCCAGCAGCGCCCGGGACAGTCGACCCTATGGCTACACCTTC
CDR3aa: CASSARDSRPYGYTF